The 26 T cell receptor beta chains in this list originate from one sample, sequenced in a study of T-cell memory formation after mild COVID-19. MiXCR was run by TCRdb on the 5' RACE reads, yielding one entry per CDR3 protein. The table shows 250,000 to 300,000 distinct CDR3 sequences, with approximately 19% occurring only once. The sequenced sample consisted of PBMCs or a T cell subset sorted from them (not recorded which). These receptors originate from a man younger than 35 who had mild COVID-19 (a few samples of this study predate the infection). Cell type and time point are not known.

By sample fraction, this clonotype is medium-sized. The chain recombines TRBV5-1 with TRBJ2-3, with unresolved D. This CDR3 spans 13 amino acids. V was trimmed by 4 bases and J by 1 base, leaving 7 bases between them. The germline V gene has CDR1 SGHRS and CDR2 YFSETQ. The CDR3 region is CASSPDRTDTQYF. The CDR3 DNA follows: TGCGCCAGCAGCCCCGACCGCACAGATACGCAGTATTTT.

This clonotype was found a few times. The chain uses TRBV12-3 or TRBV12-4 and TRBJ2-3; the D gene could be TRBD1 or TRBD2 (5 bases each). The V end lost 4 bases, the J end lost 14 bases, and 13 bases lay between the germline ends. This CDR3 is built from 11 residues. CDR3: CASSWGTDVYF. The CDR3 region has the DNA TGTGCCAGCAGTTGGGGGACGGACGTGTATTTT.

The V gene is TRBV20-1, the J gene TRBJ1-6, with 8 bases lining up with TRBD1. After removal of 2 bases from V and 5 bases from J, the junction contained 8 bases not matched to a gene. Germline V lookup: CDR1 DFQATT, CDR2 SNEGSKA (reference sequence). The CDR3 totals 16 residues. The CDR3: CSARRSGQGHNSPLHF. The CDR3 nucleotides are TGCAGTGCTAGAAGATCTGGACAGGGACATAATTCACCCCTCCACTTT.

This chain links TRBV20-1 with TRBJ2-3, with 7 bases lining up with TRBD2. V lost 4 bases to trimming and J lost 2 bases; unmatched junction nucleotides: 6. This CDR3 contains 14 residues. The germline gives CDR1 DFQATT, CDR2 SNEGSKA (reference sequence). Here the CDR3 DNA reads TGCAGTGCTAATCCGGGGGGACCCACAGATACGCAGTATTTT. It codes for CSANPGGPTDTQYF.

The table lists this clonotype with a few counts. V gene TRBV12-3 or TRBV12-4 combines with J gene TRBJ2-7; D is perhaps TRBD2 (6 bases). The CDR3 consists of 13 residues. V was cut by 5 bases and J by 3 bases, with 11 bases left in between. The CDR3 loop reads CASSQMGGYEQYF. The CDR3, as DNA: TGTGCCAGCAGTCAAATGGGGGGCTACGAGCAGTACTTC.

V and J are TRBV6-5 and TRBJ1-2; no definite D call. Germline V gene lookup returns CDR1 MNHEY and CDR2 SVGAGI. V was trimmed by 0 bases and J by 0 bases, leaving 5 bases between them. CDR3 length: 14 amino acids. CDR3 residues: CASSYSLANYGYTF. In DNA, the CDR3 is TGTGCCAGCAGTTACTCCTTGGCTAACTATGGCTACACCTTC.

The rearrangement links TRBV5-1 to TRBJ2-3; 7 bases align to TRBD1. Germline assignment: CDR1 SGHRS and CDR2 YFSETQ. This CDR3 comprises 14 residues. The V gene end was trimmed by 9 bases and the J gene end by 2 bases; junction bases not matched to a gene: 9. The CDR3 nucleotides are TGCGCCACCTCATTGGGACAGACCACAGATACGCAGTATTTT. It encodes CATSLGQTTDTQYF.

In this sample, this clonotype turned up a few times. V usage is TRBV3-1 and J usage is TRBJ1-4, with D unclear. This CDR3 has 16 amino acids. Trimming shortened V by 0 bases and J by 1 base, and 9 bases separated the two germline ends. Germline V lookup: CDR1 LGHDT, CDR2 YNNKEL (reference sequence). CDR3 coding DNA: TGTGCCAGCAGCCAAGATATGTACGGAACTAATGAAAAACTGTTTTTT. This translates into CASSQDMYGTNEKLFF.

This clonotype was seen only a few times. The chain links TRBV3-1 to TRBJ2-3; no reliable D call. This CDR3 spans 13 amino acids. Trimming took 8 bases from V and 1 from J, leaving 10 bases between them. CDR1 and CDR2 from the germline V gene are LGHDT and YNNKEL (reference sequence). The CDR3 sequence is CASRGPGTDTQYF. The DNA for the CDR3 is TGTGCCAGCCGTGGACCCGGCACAGATACGCAGTATTTT.

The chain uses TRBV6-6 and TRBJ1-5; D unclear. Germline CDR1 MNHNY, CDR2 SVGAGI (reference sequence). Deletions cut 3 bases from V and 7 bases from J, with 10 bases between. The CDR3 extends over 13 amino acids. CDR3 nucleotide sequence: TGTGCCAGCAGTTATGGCTTGGGGCAGCCCCAGCATTTT. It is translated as CASSYGLGQPQHF.

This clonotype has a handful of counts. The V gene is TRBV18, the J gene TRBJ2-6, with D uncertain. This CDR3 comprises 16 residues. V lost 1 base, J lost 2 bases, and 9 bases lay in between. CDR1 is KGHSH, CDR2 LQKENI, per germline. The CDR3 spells CASSPRSGAGANVLTF. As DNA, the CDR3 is TGTGCCAGCTCACCACGGTCAGGCGCTGGGGCCAACGTCCTGACTTTC.

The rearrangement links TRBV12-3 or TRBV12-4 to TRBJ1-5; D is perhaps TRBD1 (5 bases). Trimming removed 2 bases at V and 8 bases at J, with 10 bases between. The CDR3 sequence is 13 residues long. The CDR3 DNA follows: TGTGCCAGCAGTTTACAGGGCAGAGAGCCCCAGCATTTT. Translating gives CASSLQGREPQHF.

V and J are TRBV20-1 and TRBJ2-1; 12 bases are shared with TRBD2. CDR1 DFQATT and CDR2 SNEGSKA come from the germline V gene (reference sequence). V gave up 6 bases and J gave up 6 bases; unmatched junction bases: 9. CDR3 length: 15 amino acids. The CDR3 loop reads CSAQPSSGGANEQFF. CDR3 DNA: TGCAGTGCCCAACCCTCTAGCGGGGGGGCCAATGAGCAGTTCTTC.

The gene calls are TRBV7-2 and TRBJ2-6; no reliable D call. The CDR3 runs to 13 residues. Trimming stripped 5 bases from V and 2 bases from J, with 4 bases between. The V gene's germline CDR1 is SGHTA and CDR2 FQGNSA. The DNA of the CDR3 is TGTGCCAGCAGCGTCGCTGGGGCCAACGTCCTGACTTTC. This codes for CASSVAGANVLTF.

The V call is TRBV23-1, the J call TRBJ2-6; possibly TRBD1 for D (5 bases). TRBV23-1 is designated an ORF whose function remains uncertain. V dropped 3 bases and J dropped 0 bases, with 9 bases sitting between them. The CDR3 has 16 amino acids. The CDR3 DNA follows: TGCGCCAGCAGTCAGTCGACAGTCTCTGGGGCCAACGTCCTGACTTTC. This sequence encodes CASSQSTVSGANVLTF.

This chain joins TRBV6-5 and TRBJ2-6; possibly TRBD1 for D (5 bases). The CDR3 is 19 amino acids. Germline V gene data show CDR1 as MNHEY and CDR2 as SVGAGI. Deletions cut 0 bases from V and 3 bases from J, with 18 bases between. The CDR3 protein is CASSYSRQGRVDGANVLTF. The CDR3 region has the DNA TGTGCCAGCAGTTACTCTCGGCAGGGCAGGGTAGATGGGGCCAACGTCCTGACTTTC.

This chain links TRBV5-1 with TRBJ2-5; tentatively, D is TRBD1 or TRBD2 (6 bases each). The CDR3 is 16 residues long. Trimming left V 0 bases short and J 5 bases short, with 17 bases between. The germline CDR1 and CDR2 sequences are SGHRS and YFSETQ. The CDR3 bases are TGCGCCAGCAGCTTGGTCGGAGGGGGGAAGAGGGAGACCCAGTACTTC. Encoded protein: CASSLVGGGKRETQYF.

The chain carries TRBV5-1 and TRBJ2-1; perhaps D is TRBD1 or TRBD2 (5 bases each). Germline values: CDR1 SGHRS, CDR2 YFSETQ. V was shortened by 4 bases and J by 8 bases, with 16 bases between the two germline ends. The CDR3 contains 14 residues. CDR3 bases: TGCGCCAGCAGCCGGGACCCGTCGGGTGATGAGCAGTTCTTC. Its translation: CASSRDPSGDEQFF.

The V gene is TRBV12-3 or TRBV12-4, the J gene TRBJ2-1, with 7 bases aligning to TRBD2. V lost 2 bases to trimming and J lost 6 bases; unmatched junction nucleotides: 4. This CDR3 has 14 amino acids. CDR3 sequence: CASSLRAGTNEQFF. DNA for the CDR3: TGTGCCAGCAGTTTAAGAGCGGGGACCAATGAGCAGTTCTTC.

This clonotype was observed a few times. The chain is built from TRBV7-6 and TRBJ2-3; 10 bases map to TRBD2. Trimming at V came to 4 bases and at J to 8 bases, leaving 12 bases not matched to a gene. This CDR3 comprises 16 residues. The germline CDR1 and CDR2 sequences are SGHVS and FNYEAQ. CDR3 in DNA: TGTGCCAGCAGCTCTCGGCAAGGACTAGCGGCCCTTACGCAGTATTTT. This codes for CASSSRQGLAALTQYF.

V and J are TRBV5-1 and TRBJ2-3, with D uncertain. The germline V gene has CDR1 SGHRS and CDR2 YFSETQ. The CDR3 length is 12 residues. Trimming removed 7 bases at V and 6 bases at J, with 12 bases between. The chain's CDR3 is CASAWAMDTQYF. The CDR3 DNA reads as TGCGCCAGCGCCTGGGCGATGGATACGCAGTATTTT. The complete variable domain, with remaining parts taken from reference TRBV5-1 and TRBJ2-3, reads KAGVTQTPRYLIKTRGQQVTLSCSPISGHRSVSWYQQTPGQGLQFLFEYFSETQRNKGNFPGRFSGRQFSNSRSEMNVSTLELGDSALYLCASAWAMDTQYFGPGTRLTVL.

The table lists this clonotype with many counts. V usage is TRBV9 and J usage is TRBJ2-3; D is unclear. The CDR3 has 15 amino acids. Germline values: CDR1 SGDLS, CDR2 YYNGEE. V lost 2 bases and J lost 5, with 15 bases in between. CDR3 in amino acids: CASSVGPQGGDTQYF. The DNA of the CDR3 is TGTGCCAGCAGCGTCGGGCCCCAAGGCGGAGATACGCAGTATTTT. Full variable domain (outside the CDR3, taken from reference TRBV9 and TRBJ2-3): DSGVTQTPKHLITATGQRVTLRCSPRSGDLSVYWYQQSLDQGLQFLIQYYNGEERAKGNILERFSAQQFPDLHSELNLSSLELGDSALYFCASSVGPQGGDTQYFGPGTRLTVL.

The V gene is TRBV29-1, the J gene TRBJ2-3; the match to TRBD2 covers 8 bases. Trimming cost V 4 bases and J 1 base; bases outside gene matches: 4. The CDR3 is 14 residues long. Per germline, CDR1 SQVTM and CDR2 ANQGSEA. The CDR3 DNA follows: TGCAGCGTTGCGCCAGCGGGGGGCACAGATACGCAGTATTTT. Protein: CSVAPAGGTDTQYF.

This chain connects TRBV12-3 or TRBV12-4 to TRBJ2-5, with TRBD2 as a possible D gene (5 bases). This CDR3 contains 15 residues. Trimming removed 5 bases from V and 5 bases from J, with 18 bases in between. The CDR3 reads CASSPRGSERETQYF. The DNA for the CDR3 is TGTGCCAGCAGTCCCCGGGGATCCGAGCGGGAGACCCAGTACTTC.

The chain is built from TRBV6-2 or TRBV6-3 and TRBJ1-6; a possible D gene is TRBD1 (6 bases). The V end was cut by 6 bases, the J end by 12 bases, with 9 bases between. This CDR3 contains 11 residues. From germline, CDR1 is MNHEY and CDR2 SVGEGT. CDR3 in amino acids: CASSQGKPLHF. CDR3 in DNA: TGTGCCAGCAGCCAGGGGAAACCCCTCCACTTT.

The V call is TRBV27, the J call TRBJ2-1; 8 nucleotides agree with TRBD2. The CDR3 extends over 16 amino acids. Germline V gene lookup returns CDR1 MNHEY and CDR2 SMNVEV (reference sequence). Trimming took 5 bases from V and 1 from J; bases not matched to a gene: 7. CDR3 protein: CASSPLAGRSYNEQFF. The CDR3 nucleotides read TGTGCCAGCAGTCCCTTAGCGGGGAGGTCCTACAATGAGCAGTTCTTC.